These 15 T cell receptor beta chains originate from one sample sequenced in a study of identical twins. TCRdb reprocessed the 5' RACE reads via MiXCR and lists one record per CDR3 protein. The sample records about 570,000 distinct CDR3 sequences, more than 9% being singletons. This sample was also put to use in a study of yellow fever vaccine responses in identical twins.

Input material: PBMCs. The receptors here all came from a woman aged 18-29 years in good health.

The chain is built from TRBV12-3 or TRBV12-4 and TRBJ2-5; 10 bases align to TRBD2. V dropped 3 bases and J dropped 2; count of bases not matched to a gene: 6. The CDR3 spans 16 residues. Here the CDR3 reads CASSFSGLAVQETQYF. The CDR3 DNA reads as TGTGCCAGCAGTTTTTCCGGACTAGCGGTTCAAGAGACCCAGTACTTC.

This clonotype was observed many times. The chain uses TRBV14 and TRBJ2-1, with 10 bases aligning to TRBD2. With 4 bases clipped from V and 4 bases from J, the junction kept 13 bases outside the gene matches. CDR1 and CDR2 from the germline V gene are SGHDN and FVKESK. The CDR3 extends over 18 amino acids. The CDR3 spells CASSRSLLAGSYYNEQFF. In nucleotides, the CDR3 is TGTGCCAGCAGCCGTAGCTTACTAGCGGGAAGTTATTACAATGAGCAGTTCTTC.

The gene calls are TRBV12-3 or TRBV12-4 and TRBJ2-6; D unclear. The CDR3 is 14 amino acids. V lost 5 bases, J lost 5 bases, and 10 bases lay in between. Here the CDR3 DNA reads TGTGCCAGCAGTCGTACGGCTTGGGCCAACGTCCTGACTTTC. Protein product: CASSRTAWANVLTF.

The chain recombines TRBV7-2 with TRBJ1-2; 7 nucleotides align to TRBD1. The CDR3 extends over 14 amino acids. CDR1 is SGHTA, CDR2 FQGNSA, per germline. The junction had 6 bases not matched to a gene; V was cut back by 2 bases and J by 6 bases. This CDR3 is CASSLTRGTDGYTF. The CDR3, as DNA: TGTGCCAGCAGCTTAACCAGGGGGACGGATGGCTACACCTTC.

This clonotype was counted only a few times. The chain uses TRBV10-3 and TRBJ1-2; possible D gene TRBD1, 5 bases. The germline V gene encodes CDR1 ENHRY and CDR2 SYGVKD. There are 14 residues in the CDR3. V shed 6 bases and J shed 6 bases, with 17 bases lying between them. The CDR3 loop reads CAISQDRISNGYTF. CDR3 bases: TGTGCCATCAGCCAAGACAGAATCTCGAATGGCTACACCTTC.

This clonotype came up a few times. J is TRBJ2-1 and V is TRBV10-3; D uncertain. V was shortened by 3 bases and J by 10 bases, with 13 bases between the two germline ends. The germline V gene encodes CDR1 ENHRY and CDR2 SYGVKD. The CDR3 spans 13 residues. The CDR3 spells CAISDLIMPEQFF. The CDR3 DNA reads TGTGCCATCAGTGATCTGATAATGCCGGAGCAGTTCTTC.

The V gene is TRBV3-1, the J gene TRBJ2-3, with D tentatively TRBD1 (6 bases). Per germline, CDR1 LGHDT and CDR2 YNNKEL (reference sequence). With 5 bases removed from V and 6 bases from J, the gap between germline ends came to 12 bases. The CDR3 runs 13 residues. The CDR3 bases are TGTGCCAGCAGCTCCGCAGGGGTGGATACGCAGTATTTT. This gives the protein CASSSAGVDTQYF.

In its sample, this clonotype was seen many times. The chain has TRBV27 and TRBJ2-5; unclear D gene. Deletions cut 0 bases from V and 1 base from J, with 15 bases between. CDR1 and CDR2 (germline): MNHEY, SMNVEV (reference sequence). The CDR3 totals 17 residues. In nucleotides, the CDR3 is TGTGCCAGCAGTTTATCCTCACTATCGGTACCCCAAGAGACCCAGTACTTC. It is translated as CASSLSSLSVPQETQYF.

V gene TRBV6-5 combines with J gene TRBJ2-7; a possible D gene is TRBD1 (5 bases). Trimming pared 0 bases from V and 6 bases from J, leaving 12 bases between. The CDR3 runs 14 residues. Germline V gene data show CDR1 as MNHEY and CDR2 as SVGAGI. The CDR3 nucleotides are TGTGCCAGCAGTTACTCGACAGTCCCCGGCGAGCAGTACTTC. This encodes CASSYSTVPGEQYF.

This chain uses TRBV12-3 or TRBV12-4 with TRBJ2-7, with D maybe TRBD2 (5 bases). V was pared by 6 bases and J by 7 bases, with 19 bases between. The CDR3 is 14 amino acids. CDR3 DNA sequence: TGTGCCAGCAGCATGGGATCCGGGGTTGAAGAGCAGTACTTC. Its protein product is CASSMGSGVEEQYF.

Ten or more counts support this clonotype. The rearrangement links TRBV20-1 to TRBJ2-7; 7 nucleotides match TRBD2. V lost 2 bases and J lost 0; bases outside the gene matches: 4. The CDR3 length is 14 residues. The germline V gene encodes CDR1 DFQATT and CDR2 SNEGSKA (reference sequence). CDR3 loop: CSARTSAGSYEQYF. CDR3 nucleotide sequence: TGCAGTGCTAGAACTAGCGCGGGCTCCTACGAGCAGTACTTC.

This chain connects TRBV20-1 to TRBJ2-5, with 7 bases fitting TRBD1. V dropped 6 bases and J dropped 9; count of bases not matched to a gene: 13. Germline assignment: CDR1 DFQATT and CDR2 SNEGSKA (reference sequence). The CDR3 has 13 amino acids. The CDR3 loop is CSARDSRVEAQYF. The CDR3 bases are TGCAGTGCAAGGGACAGTCGGGTTGAGGCCCAGTACTTC.

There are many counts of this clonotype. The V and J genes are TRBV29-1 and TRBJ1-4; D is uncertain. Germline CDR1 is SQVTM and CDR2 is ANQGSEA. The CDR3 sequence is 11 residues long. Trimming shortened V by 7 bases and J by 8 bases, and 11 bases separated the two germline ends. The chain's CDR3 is CSERIGEKLFF. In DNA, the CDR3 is TGCAGCGAACGAATAGGGGAAAAACTGTTTTTT. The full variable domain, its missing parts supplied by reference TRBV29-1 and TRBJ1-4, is SAVISQKPSRDICQRGTSLTIQCQVDSQVTMMFWYRQQPGQSLTLIATANQGSEATYESGFVIDKFPISRPNLTFSTLTVSNMSPEDSSIYLCSERIGEKLFFGSGTQLSVL.

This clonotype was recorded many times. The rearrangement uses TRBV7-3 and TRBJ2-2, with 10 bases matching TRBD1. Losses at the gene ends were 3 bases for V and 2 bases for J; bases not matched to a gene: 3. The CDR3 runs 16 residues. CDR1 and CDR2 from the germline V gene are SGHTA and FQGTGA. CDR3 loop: CASSFETGGNTGELFF. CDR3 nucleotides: TGTGCCAGCAGCTTCGAGACAGGGGGCAACACCGGGGAGCTGTTTTTT.

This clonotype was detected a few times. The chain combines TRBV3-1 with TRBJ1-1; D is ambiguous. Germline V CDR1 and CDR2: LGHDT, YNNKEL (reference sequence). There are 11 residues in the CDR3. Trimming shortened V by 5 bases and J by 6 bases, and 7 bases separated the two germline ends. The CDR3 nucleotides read TGTGCCAGCAGCGAGGACGCTGAAGCTTTCTTT. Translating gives CASSEDAEAFF.